This T cell receptor (beta chain) derives from a study of T cells after yellow fever vaccination. A 5'RACE template-switching step, the method used to make TCR cDNA, added a universal primer site and UMIs. TCRdb redid the calling of the 5' RACE reads with MiXCR, one entry per CDR3 protein. The top ten hold around 15% of the sample, which has some 600,000 distinct CDR3 sequences, roughly a sixth seen once. The CDR3 sequence is 14 residues long. Germline assignment: CDR1 SNHLY and CDR2 FYNNEI. V was pared by 8 bases and J by 1 base, with 11 bases between. The sample holds a few counts of this clonotype. Its antigen remains unidentified. The study, taken as a whole, reports: Booster sampling recovered most clones from primary vaccination (roughly 97% CD4, around 90% CD8). Clonotypes shared by both compartments, CD4 and CD8, made up a small share. The secondary T-cell response peaked on day 5, not day 15, but was weaker.

This receptor was identified in a man younger than 35 who received the YFV17D yellow fever vaccine. The sample was PBMCs, taken 5 days after the first yellow fever vaccination. The V and J genes are TRBV2 and TRBJ2-2; TRBD1 is a possible D gene (6 bases). CDR3: CASLWTENTGELFF. CDR3 in DNA: TGTGCCAGCCTGTGGACAGAGAACACCGGGGAGCTGTTTTTT.